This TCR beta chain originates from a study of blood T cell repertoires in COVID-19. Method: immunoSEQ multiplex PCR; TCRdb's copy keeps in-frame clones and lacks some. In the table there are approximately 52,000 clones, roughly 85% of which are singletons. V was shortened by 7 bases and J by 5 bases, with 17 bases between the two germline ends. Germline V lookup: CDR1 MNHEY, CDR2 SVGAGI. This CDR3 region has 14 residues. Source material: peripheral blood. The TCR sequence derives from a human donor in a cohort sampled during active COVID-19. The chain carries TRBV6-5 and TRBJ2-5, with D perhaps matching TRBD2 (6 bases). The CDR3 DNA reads TGTGCCAGCAATTTAGCGAGGAGGGAGGAGACCCAGTACTTC. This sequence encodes CASNLARREETQYF.